The clone carrying this T cell receptor (beta chain) was picked up one time. Losses at the gene ends were 0 bases for V and 7 bases for J; bases not matched to a gene: 6. This CDR3 is built from 15 residues. Germline values: CDR1 SGHDT, CDR2 YYEEEE. The data were taken from a study of control samples from healthy donors and cancer patients. Produced via immunoSEQ multiplex PCR; TCRdb's table is partial and in-frame only. The table records 120,000 or so clones, about nine tenths of them present only once. Sequencing was done on a sample of blood. This clonotype originated in a man between 18 and 29 years old in good health. The J gene is TRBJ2-1, the V gene TRBV5-6, with 8 bases lining up with TRBD2. The CDR3: CASSLGLANLNEQFF. The CDR3 bases are TGTGCCAGCAGCTTGGGACTAGCGAATTTGAATGAGCAGTTCTTC.